This T cell receptor beta chain was sequenced during a study of regulatory T cells in long-lasting Graves disease. The CDR3 runs 15 residues. V was cut by 2 bases and J by 4 bases, with 12 bases left in between. The V gene's germline CDR1 is SGHTA and CDR2 FQGNSA. Sequencing libraries for TCR beta were prepared with iRepertoire HTBI primers and Arm-PCR of CDR3 regions. TCRdb redid the calling of the multiplex PCR reads with MiXCR, one entry per CDR3 protein. The sample includes 300,000 to 350,000 distinct CDR3 sequences, around 19% seen only once; the top ten take 29%. This clonotype showed up just a few times. Time point described: persistent/refractory GD, antithyroid drugs over 5 years with positive TRAb. PBMC RNA served as the TCR library source. Doctors identified Graves' disease using the American Thyroid Association guidelines. Xi'an, China, was home to the endocrinology department that provided patients.

The chain couples TRBV7-2 to TRBJ1-5; maybe TRBD1 (5 bases). This specimen consisted of peripheral blood mononuclear cells (PBMCs), obtained when the disease was refractory, from a patient treated with antithyroid drugs. This clonotype was sampled from a female donor with Graves disease. The CDR3 spells CASSLLGQGNQPQHF. The CDR3 DNA reads as TGTGCCAGCAGCTTATTAGGCCAGGGAAATCAGCCCCAGCATTTT. The full variable domain, its missing parts supplied by reference TRBV7-2 and TRBJ1-5, is GAGVSQSPSNKVTEKGKDVELRCDPISGHTALYWYRQSLGQGLEFLIYFQGNSAPDKSGLPSDRFSAERTGGSVSTLTIQRTQQEDSAVYLCASSLLGQGNQPQHFGDGTRLSIL.